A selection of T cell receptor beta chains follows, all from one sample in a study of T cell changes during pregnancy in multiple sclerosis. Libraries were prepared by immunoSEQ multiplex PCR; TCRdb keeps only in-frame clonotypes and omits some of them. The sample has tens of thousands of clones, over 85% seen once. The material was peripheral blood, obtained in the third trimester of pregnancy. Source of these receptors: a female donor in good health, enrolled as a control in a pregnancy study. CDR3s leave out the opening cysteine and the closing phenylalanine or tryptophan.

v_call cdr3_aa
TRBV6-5 ASSYSTGPDSYEQY
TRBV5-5 ASSLVSLADNEQF
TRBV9 ASVDRGASGTQY
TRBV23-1 ASPWDSYMNTEAF
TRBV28 ASSGGFGQPQH
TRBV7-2 ASSLAASGGGQETQY
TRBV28 ASSLIILAGGTDTQY
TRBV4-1 ASSQEQAGGITDTQY
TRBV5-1 ASSLSPQRGTGELF
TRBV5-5 ASSLSGNRPSYEQY
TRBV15 ATRLLGEGIDTQY
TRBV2 ASRTGTGMGELF
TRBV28 ASREDLTGKKLF
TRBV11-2 ASSRKALRNTEAF
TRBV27 ASSLEGNIQY
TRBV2 ASSGATPEFSGNTIY
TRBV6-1 ATNFGGSYNEQF
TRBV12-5 ASGLIIPEQAF
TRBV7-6 ASSLGQGGYGYT
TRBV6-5 ASSYGGTGTNTEAF
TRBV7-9 ASRNRDSGYSGSGNTIY
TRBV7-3 ASSPRATDTQY
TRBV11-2 ASSLSGGHSYNEQF
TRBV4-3 ASSQDPGANEKLF
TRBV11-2 ASSLGRGAYEQY
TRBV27 ATTHPSGQGNTGELF
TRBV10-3 AILQQTGSVLEQY
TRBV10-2 ASRSGPNEQF